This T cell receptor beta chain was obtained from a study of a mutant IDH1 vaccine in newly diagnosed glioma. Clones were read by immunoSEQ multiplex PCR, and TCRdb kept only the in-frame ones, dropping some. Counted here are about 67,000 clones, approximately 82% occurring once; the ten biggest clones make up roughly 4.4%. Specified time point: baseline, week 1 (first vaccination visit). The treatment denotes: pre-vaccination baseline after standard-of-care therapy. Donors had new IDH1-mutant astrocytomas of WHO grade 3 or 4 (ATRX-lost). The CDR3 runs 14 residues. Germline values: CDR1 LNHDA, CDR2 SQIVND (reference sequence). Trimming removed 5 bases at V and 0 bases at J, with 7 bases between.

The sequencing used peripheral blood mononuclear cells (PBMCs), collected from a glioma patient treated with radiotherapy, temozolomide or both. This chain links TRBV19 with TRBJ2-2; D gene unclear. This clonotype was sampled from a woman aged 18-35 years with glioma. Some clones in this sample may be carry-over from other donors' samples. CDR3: CASSRNANTGELFF. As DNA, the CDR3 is TGTGCCAGTAGTCGAAACGCGAACACCGGGGAGCTGTTTTTT. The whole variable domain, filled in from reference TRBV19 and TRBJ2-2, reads DGGITQSPKYLFRKEGQNVTLSCEQNLNHDAMYWYRQDPGQGLRLIYYSQIVNDFQKGDIAEGYSVSREKKESFPLTVTSAQKNPTAFYLCASSRNANTGELFFGEGSRLTVL.